The 19 T cell receptor beta chains below come from one sample, sequenced in a study of T cells in Graves' hyperthyroidism and ophthalmopathy. The TCR beta CDR3 regions underwent amplification using RNA transcripts as the source. First-round RT-PCR with HTBI primers amplified the TCR CDR3 region. MiXCR, applied by TCRdb to the multiplex PCR reads, yields one record per CDR3 protein. The sample includes 250,000 to 300,000 distinct CDR3 sequences, about 13% seen only once; the top ten take 6.5% to 10%. The material sequenced was blood. These receptors originate from a middle-aged woman with Graves' hyperthyroidism.

The chain links TRBV20-1 to TRBJ2-2; tentatively, D is TRBD1 (6 bases). The V gene lost 3 bases and the J gene lost 3 bases, with 8 bases spanning the gap. Germline CDR1 is DFQATT and CDR2 is SNEGSKA (reference sequence). The CDR3 spans 13 residues. In nucleotides, the CDR3 is TGCAGTGCTAGGAGGACAGACACCGGGGAGCTGTTTTTT. The encoded protein is CSARRTDTGELFF.

The chain combines TRBV14 with TRBJ2-7; TRBD1 or TRBD2 may be the D gene (5 bases each). Between the trimmed V and J ends, which lost 3 bases and 2 bases, there was a span of 26 bases. Germline assignment: CDR1 SGHDN and CDR2 FVKESK. The CDR3 contains 19 residues. This CDR3 is CASSQVRLGDDRSPYEQYF. CDR3 nucleotide sequence: TGTGCCAGCAGCCAGGTTCGTCTAGGGGACGACAGAAGCCCCTACGAGCAGTACTTC.

This clonotype was detected ten times or more. This rearrangement joins TRBV28 to TRBJ1-1; D remains ambiguous. CDR1 and CDR2 (germline): MDHEN, SYDVKM. The CDR3 contains 13 residues. CDR3: CASSNIGDTEAFF. CDR3 DNA: TGTGCTTCCTCCAACATCGGGGACACTGAAGCTTTCTTT.

Worth noting for this clonotype: A read error may account for a junction end that differs from germline. This rearrangement joins TRBV18 to TRBJ2-1, with unresolved D. CDR1 and CDR2 from the germline V gene are KGHSH and LQKENI. CDR3 length: 13 residues. The CDR3 loop reads CAGSPGLYNEQFF. In nucleotides, the CDR3 is TGTGCCGGCTCACCTGGGTTGTACAATGAGCAGTTCTTC.

This clonotype has a count of ten or more. This chain links TRBV20-1 with TRBJ1-1; perhaps TRBD1 as D (5 bases). The germline V gene encodes CDR1 DFQATT and CDR2 SNEGSKA (reference sequence). V lost 6 bases and J lost 1, with 18 bases in between. The CDR3 sequence is 15 residues long. The CDR3 coding sequence is TGCAGTGCCTTGGCGGGGGGTCGAGGGAACACTGAAGCTTTCTTT. Its translation: CSALAGGRGNTEAFF.

This clonotype was seen only a few times. The chain uses TRBV2 and TRBJ1-4; no reliable D call. The CDR3 loop spans 13 amino acids. Trimming shortened V by 8 bases and J by 7 bases, and 14 bases separated the two germline ends. Germline V gives CDR1 SNHLY, CDR2 FYNNEI. The CDR3 nucleotides are TGTGCCAGCGGGCTCTCGGGATTTGAAAAACTGTTTTTT. Its protein product is CASGLSGFEKLFF. Full variable domain (rest looked up from reference TRBV2 and TRBJ1-4): EPEVTQTPSHQVTQMGQEVILRCVPISNHLYFYWYRQILGQKVEFLVSFYNNEISEKSEIFDDQFSVERPDGSNFTLKIRSTKLEDSAMYFCASGLSGFEKLFFGSGTQLSVL.

There are many counts of this clonotype. CDR3 amino acids: CASRGLAGGETQYF. CDR3 in DNA: TGTGCCAGCAGGGGACTAGCGGGAGGGGAGACCCAGTACTTC. J is TRBJ2-5 and V is TRBV2, with 16 bases identical to TRBD2. This CDR3 comprises 14 residues. V trimming: 6 bases; J trimming: 5 bases; junction bases outside the gene matches: 0. Germline V gives CDR1 SNHLY, CDR2 FYNNEI.

This clonotype has ten or more counts. The chain is built from TRBV7-9 and TRBJ2-7, with TRBD1 matching 7 bases. V was pared by 5 bases and J by 4 bases, with 5 bases of the junction left unmatched. The CDR3 length is 13 residues. The V gene's germline CDR1 is SEHNR and CDR2 FQNEAQ (reference sequence). CDR3 in amino acids: CASSPGTVYEQYF. DNA of the CDR3: TGTGCCAGCAGCCCCGGGACAGTTTACGAGCAGTACTTC.

The chain recombines TRBV7-6 with TRBJ2-1; TRBD2 matches at 8 bases. The CDR3 consists of 17 residues. Losses at the gene ends were 5 bases for V and 1 base for J; bases not matched to a gene: 10. Germline assignment: CDR1 SGHVS and CDR2 FNYEAQ. CDR3 DNA: TGTGCCAGCAGCCCGCGTTTGGGACTAGTATCCTACAATGAGCAGTTCTTC. Protein sequence: CASSPRLGLVSYNEQFF.

This clonotype was counted many times. This sequence joins TRBV6-1 and TRBJ1-1; perhaps TRBD1 as D (5 bases). The germline V gene encodes CDR1 MNHNS and CDR2 SASEGT. CDR3 size: 15 residues. V lost 6 bases and J lost 6, with 20 bases in between. This chain's CDR3 is CASSPGGLATAEAFF. The CDR3 coding sequence is TGTGCCAGCAGCCCCGGGGGGTTGGCCACCGCTGAAGCTTTCTTT.

The sample holds many counts of this clonotype. The chain combines TRBV27 with TRBJ1-6; TRBD1 agrees at 11 bases. V shed 6 bases and J 7 bases; nucleotides not matched to a gene: 8. CDR1 is MNHEY, CDR2 SMNVEV, per germline (reference sequence). CDR3 length equals 16 residues. In nucleotides, the CDR3 is TGTGCCAGCAGACCCGGACAGGGGGCGTTCAATTCACCCCTCCACTTT. Translating gives CASRPGQGAFNSPLHF.

The table lists this clonotype with many counts. The rearrangement joins TRBV10-3 to TRBJ1-1; TRBD1 might be the D (6 bases). Germline assignment: CDR1 ENHRY and CDR2 SYGVKD. Trimming shortened V by 2 bases and J by 1 base, and 8 bases separated the two germline ends. The CDR3 totals 14 residues. The CDR3 DNA sequence: TGTGCCATCAGTGAGATAGGGGGGAACACTGAAGCTTTCTTT. Translating gives CAISEIGGNTEAFF.

This clonotype showed up many times. This rearrangement joins TRBV5-5 to TRBJ1-4, with a weak D call TRBD1 (5 bases). Trimming took off 5 bases at V and 4 bases at J, with 18 bases between the two ends. The CDR3 contains 16 residues. The germline V gene encodes CDR1 SGHKS and CDR2 YYEKEE (reference sequence). CDR3 amino acids: CASSRGPAPINEKLFF. The CDR3 DNA reads TGTGCCAGCAGTCGGGGCCCCGCGCCCATTAATGAAAAACTGTTTTTT.

The rearrangement links TRBV5-4 to TRBJ2-1; TRBD2 agrees at 7 bases. Unmatched junction bases numbered 5, after V lost 2 bases and J lost 3 bases. This CDR3 contains 15 residues. Germline-derived CDR1 and CDR2 are SGHNT and YYREEE (reference sequence). CDR3: CASSLGLVNYNEQFF. The CDR3 DNA sequence: TGTGCCAGCAGCTTAGGACTAGTCAACTACAATGAGCAGTTCTTC. Together with reference TRBV5-4 and TRBJ2-1, the CDR3 gives the full variable domain: ETGVTQSPTHLIKTRGQQVTLRCSSQSGHNTVSWYQQALGQGPQFIFQYYREEENGRGNFPPRFSGLQFPNYSSELNVNALELDDSALYLCASSLGLVNYNEQFFGPGTRLTVL.

The chain joins TRBV4-1 to TRBJ1-4; 8 bases agree with TRBD1. The length of the CDR3 is 16 residues. Germline CDR1 and CDR2: MGHRA and YSYEKL. Unmatched junction bases numbered 9, after V lost 1 base and J lost 8 bases. This chain's CDR3 is CASSQAQGQGTEKLFF. The CDR3 bases are TGCGCCAGCAGCCAAGCCCAAGGACAGGGTACGGAAAAACTGTTTTTT.

In this sample, this clonotype turned up many times. The chain joins TRBV28 to TRBJ2-2; 7 positions agree with TRBD1. This CDR3 is built from 14 residues. Germline assignment: CDR1 MDHEN and CDR2 SYDVKM. J gave up 4 bases and V 2 bases, and 1 base lay outside the gene matches. This chain's CDR3 is CASSLGTVTGELFF. The CDR3 nucleotides are TGTGCCAGCAGTTTAGGGACAGTCACCGGGGAGCTGTTTTTT.

This sequence joins TRBV4-1 and TRBJ1-1; TRBD1 matches at 11 bases. Trimming at V came to 3 bases and at J to 0 bases, leaving 9 bases not matched to a gene. The germline CDR1 and CDR2 sequences are MGHRA and YSYEKL. There are 18 residues in the CDR3. CDR3 sequence: CASSHLGQGADMNTEAFF. CDR3 DNA sequence: TGCGCCAGCAGCCACCTTGGACAGGGGGCCGACATGAACACTGAAGCTTTCTTT.

Written as DNA, the CDR3 is TGCAGTGCTAGAGAAGGAGGGTCCACTGAAGCTTTCTTT. This gives the protein CSAREGGSTEAFF. This rearrangement joins TRBV20-1 to TRBJ1-1; no reliable D call. The CDR3 loop spans 13 amino acids. Trimming removed 0 bases at V and 4 bases at J, with 9 bases between. Germline values: CDR1 DFQATT, CDR2 SNEGSKA (reference sequence).

At least ten counts were recorded for this clonotype. This chain uses TRBV5-1 with TRBJ2-1; TRBD2 matches at 7 bases. With V trimmed by 4 bases and J by 6 bases, 4 bases remained unmatched. The CDR3 length is 13 residues. The germline gives CDR1 SGHRS, CDR2 YFSETQ. In DNA form, the CDR3 reads TGCGCCAGCAGCATCGGGACTACCAATGAGCAGTTCTTC. It is translated as CASSIGTTNEQFF.